These 30 T cell receptor beta chains share one sample of origin, sequenced in a study of T-cell reconstitution after alpha-beta-depleted transplantation in children. Preparation of the TCRbeta library used unique molecular identifiers. TCRdb analysed the PCR reads with MiXCR anew, one entry per CDR3 protein. The sample shows 200,000 to 300,000 distinct CDR3 sequences, roughly 8% of them seen only once. Here the sequenced sample was PBMCs, mostly from graft donor cells, taken 180 days after TCRalphabeta/CD19-depleted stem cell transplant. The source of these receptors is a male patient aged 10 to 17 who had a stem cell transplant for acute lymphoblastic leukemia, so the T cells may come from the graft donor.

This clonotype was counted at least ten times. This chain connects TRBV11-1 to TRBJ2-1; TRBD2 aligns across 8 bases. Trimming cost V 5 bases and J 0 bases; bases outside gene matches: 9. The germline V gene has CDR1 SGHAT and CDR2 FQDESV (reference sequence). The CDR3 has 17 amino acids. For the CDR3, the DNA is TGTGCCAGCAGCCCTCGGGAGGGCTTTAGCTCCTACAATGAGCAGTTCTTC. Amino acid sequence: CASSPREGFSSYNEQFF.

This clonotype has a count of ten or more. The genes are TRBV6-2 or TRBV6-3 and TRBJ2-7; 9 nucleotides align to TRBD1. In germline, CDR1 is MNHEY, CDR2 SVGEGT. With 0 bases clipped from V and 3 bases from J, the junction kept 0 bases outside the gene matches. CDR3 length: 14 amino acids. CDR3 nucleotide sequence: TGTGCCAGCAGTTACTCGGGACAGGGCTACGAGCAGTACTTC. This sequence encodes CASSYSGQGYEQYF.

This clonotype was recorded at least ten times. The chain employs TRBV7-2 and TRBJ2-1; perhaps TRBD1 as D (6 bases). Germline values: CDR1 SGHTA, CDR2 FQGNSA. Trimming shortened V by 2 bases and J by 5 bases, and 16 bases separated the two germline ends. The CDR3 has 16 residues. CDR3 bases: TGTGCCAGCAGCTTATATGGCAGGGGATTAGACAATGAGCAGTTCTTC. Protein: CASSLYGRGLDNEQFF.

As to this clonotype: A clone one base away is much larger, so this may be a read error. The rearrangement links TRBV6-4 to TRBJ1-1; D might be TRBD1 (5 bases). The V end was cut by 7 bases, the J end by 5 bases, with 17 bases between. CDR1 and CDR2 from the germline V gene are MRHNA and SNTAGT. The length of the CDR3 is 14 residues. CDR3 DNA: TGTGCCAGCACCCCGTTCTTTAAGGGGACTGAAGCTTTCTTT. This translates into CASTPFFKGTEAFF.

This clonotype was seen many times. The chain couples TRBV4-3 to TRBJ2-5; no reliable D call. Germline V gene lookup returns CDR1 LGHNA and CDR2 YSLEER. CDR3 size: 13 residues. The germline V and J ends were trimmed by 0 bases and 4 bases, with 6 bases remaining between them. CDR3 in DNA: TGCGCCAGCAGCCAAGATTGGGGAGAGACCCAGTACTTC. Protein: CASSQDWGETQYF.

This clonotype was picked up many times. V and J are TRBV5-1 and TRBJ1-3; TRBD1 matches 9 bases. In germline, CDR1 is SGHRS, CDR2 YFSETQ. The CDR3 is 17 residues long. The ends lost 4 bases at V and 4 bases at J; junction bases unmatched: 12. The CDR3 DNA follows: TGCGCCAGCAGCGTCGAACAGGGGGCCAGGCGGGGAAACACCATATATTTT. Translated, it gives CASSVEQGARRGNTIYF. Looking up the rest from reference TRBV5-1 and TRBJ1-3 gives the full variable domain: KAGVTQTPRYLIKTRGQQVTLSCSPISGHRSVSWYQQTPGQGLQFLFEYFSETQRNKGNFPGRFSGRQFSNSRSEMNVSTLELGDSALYLCASSVEQGARRGNTIYFGEGSWLTVV.

The V gene is TRBV7-9, the J gene TRBJ2-5, with 8 bases matching TRBD1. Germline V gene lookup returns CDR1 SEHNR and CDR2 FQNEAQ (reference sequence). Trimming took 5 bases from V and 4 from J; bases not matched to a gene: 9. The CDR3 has 15 amino acids. CDR3 DNA sequence: TGTGCCAGCAGCATGACGCAGGGGGCACGAGAGACCCAGTACTTC. It translates to CASSMTQGARETQYF.

The chain couples TRBV6-2 or TRBV6-3 to TRBJ2-1; unclear D gene. CDR1 and CDR2 from the germline V gene are MNHEY and SVGEGT. The CDR3 runs 13 residues. V gave up 8 bases and J gave up 4 bases, with 12 bases separating them. The CDR3 spells CASGPYRYNEQFF. In DNA form, the CDR3 reads TGTGCCAGCGGCCCTTACAGATACAATGAGCAGTTCTTC.

This clonotype came up many times. In DNA form, the CDR3 reads TGTGCCAGCAGCGGGTCGGGACAAGGGGTGCCCCTCCACTTT. It codes for CASSGSGQGVPLHF. This chain connects TRBV11-2 to TRBJ1-6, with a tentative D call TRBD1 (6 bases). This CDR3 has 14 amino acids. Germline lookup yields CDR1 SGHAT and CDR2 FQNNGV. V lost 5 bases, J lost 13 bases, and 18 bases lay in between.

This clonotype appeared many times. The chain combines TRBV6-2 or TRBV6-3 with TRBJ2-1; D possibly corresponds to TRBD2 (5 bases). V lost 4 bases, J lost 3 bases, and 19 bases lay in between. This CDR3 is built from 17 residues. Germline CDR1 and CDR2: MNHEY and SVGEGT. CDR3 in DNA: TGTGCCAGCAGTTCACCTCCCACTAGGGCCTTCTACAATGAGCAGTTCTTC. Translation: CASSSPPTRAFYNEQFF.

Ten or more counts support this clonotype. CDR3 DNA sequence: TGTGCCAGCACCCCTCGGACTAGCGGGAGGGACGAGCAGTACTTC. Protein sequence: CASTPRTSGRDEQYF. The rearrangement links TRBV28 to TRBJ2-7, with 15 bases identical to TRBD2. V lost 7 bases, J lost 5 bases, and 6 bases stayed unmatched. The CDR3 is 15 amino acids. Per the germline V gene, CDR1 is MDHEN and CDR2 is SYDVKM.

This clonotype was observed at least ten times. The rearrangement joins TRBV19 to TRBJ2-2; D not resolved. The CDR3 is made up of 13 amino acids. The germline gives CDR1 LNHDA, CDR2 SQIVND (reference sequence). The ends were cut back, 4 bases at V and 2 bases at J, with 5 bases in the middle. In nucleotides, the CDR3 is TGTGCCAGTAGTAGGCGTAACACCGGGGAGCTGTTTTTT. Protein product: CASSRRNTGELFF. The whole variable domain, filled in from reference TRBV19 and TRBJ2-2, reads DGGITQSPKYLFRKEGQNVTLSCEQNLNHDAMYWYRQDPGQGLRLIYYSQIVNDFQKGDIAEGYSVSREKKESFPLTVTSAQKNPTAFYLCASSRRNTGELFFGEGSRLTVL.

This clonotype was counted at least ten times. The chain is built from TRBV7-6 and TRBJ2-7; D gene unclear. V lost 1 base, J lost 6 bases, and 10 bases lay in between. Germline V CDR1 and CDR2: SGHVS, FNYEAQ. This CDR3 is 13 amino acids long. This CDR3 reads CASSLDVVGEQYF. The CDR3 coding sequence is TGTGCCAGCAGCTTAGACGTGGTAGGCGAGCAGTACTTC.

The table lists this clonotype with many counts. The junction departs from germline at one end; a sequencing error may be responsible. CDR3 loop: CASSLGSYNEQFF. The CDR3 DNA reads as TGCGCCAGCAGTTTGGGCAGTTACAATGAGCAGTTCTTC. V usage is TRBV5-1 and J usage is TRBJ2-1; D is undetermined. Germline CDR1 reads SGHRS; CDR2 reads YFSETQ. CDR3 length: 13 amino acids.

This clonotype was observed many times. The rearrangement links TRBV18 to TRBJ2-7, with TRBD2 matching 12 bases. The CDR3 is made up of 17 amino acids. Germline V gene lookup returns CDR1 KGHSH and CDR2 LQKENI. Trimming at V came to 0 bases and at J to 5 bases, leaving 8 bases not matched to a gene. The DNA for the CDR3 is TGTGCCAGCTCACCACCGTCGGGACTAGCGGGTTCGAACGAGCAGTACTTC. This encodes CASSPPSGLAGSNEQYF.

This clonotype has a count of ten or more. The genes are TRBV4-3 and TRBJ1-2; D uncertain. This CDR3 is 15 amino acids long. Per the germline V gene, CDR1 is LGHNA and CDR2 is YSLEER. Trimming took off 1 base at V and 5 bases at J, with 14 bases between the two ends. The CDR3 reads CASSQAWGRAYGYTF. As DNA, the CDR3 is TGCGCCAGCAGCCAAGCCTGGGGTAGGGCTTATGGCTACACCTTC.

This clonotype was seen many times. The rearrangement joins TRBV11-1 to TRBJ2-6; D call uncertain. Trimming cost V 2 bases and J 2 bases, with 10 bases left between them. The germline CDR1 and CDR2 sequences are SGHAT and FQDESV (reference sequence). The CDR3 consists of 16 residues. The CDR3 sequence: CASSLLKMAGANVLTF. The CDR3 coding sequence is TGTGCCAGCAGCTTACTGAAGATGGCTGGGGCCAACGTCCTGACTTTC.

This clonotype was counted at least ten times. The J gene is TRBJ1-6, the V gene TRBV3-1, with D hard to call. Trimming shortened V by 8 bases and J by 10 bases, and 15 bases separated the two germline ends. The CDR3 sequence is 13 residues long. The germline V gene encodes CDR1 LGHDT and CDR2 YNNKEL (reference sequence). CDR3 amino acids: CASGGGVWSPLHF. The CDR3 bases are TGTGCCAGCGGAGGTGGGGTTTGGTCACCCCTCCACTTT. The whole variable domain, filled in from reference TRBV3-1 and TRBJ1-6, reads DTAVSQTPKYLVTQMGNDKSIKCEQNLGHDTMYWYKQDSKKFLKIMFSYNNKELIINETVPNRFSPKSPDKAHLNLHINSLELGDSAVYFCASGGGVWSPLHFGNGTRLTVT.

Many counts were recorded for this clonotype. This sequence joins TRBV28 and TRBJ1-1; D is unclear. Trimming pared 3 bases from V and 2 bases from J, leaving 13 bases between. Looked up from germline, CDR1 is MDHEN and CDR2 is SYDVKM. This CDR3 is 15 amino acids long. The CDR3 coding sequence is TGTGCCAGCAGTTTCAGAGGCATAACCAACACTGAAGCTTTCTTT. Translation gives CASSFRGITNTEAFF.

This clonotype was seen at least ten times. This rearrangement joins TRBV10-3 to TRBJ2-7, with D tentatively TRBD1 (6 bases). The germline V and J ends were trimmed by 10 bases and 5 bases, with 15 bases remaining between them. From germline, CDR1 is ENHRY and CDR2 SYGVKD. This CDR3 region has 12 residues. The CDR3: CATLQGSHEQYF. For the CDR3, the DNA is TGTGCCACCTTACAGGGATCACACGAGCAGTACTTC.

Concerning this clonotype: This may be a read error: a much more frequent sequence differs by one nucleotide. The rearrangement links TRBV20-1 to TRBJ1-2; possible D gene TRBD1, 5 bases. The CDR3 has 17 residues. Germline V lookup: CDR1 DFQATT, CDR2 SNEGSKA (reference sequence). Written as DNA, the CDR3 is TGCTGTGCTAGAGTGTACCCTACAGGTCCGGCTAACTATGGCTACACCTTC. It encodes CCARVYPTGPANYGYTF.

This chain links TRBV4-3 with TRBJ2-7, with D tentatively TRBD2 (7 bases). CDR3 length equals 18 residues. Trimming stripped 1 base from V and 3 bases from J, with 22 bases between. Germline CDR1 is LGHNA and CDR2 is YSLEER. CDR3 sequence reads: CASSQAYPNREGSYEQYF. Here the CDR3 DNA reads TGCGCCAGCAGCCAAGCCTACCCCAACAGGGAGGGCAGCTACGAGCAGTACTTC.

This clonotype was seen ten or more times. CDR3 loop: CASSLAFGEQYF. Written as DNA, the CDR3 is TGCGCCAGCAGCTTGGCCTTCGGCGAGCAGTACTTC. The V call is TRBV5-1, the J call TRBJ2-7; D is unclear. In germline, CDR1 is SGHRS, CDR2 YFSETQ. The V gene lost 0 bases and the J gene lost 6 bases, with 7 bases spanning the gap. This CDR3 region has 12 residues.

This clonotype came up many times. The gene calls are TRBV25-1 and TRBJ2-5; TRBD1 aligns across 7 bases. CDR1 MGHDK and CDR2 SYGVNS come from the germline V gene. V shed 1 base and J 5 bases; nucleotides not matched to a gene: 4. There are 14 residues in the CDR3. In nucleotides, the CDR3 is TGTGCCAGCAGTGAATTAGACAGGGACGAGACCCAGTACTTC. Its translation is CASSELDRDETQYF.

Ten or more counts support this clonotype. The rearrangement joins TRBV27 to TRBJ2-7, with D possibly being TRBD1 (5 bases). The CDR3 spans 13 residues. Germline V lookup: CDR1 MNHEY, CDR2 SMNVEV (reference sequence). Trimming cost V 2 bases and J 2 bases, with 7 bases left between them. CDR3 nucleotide sequence: TGTGCCAGCAGTTTAAGCAGGGCCTACGAGCAGTACTTC. This gives the protein CASSLSRAYEQYF.

This clonotype was found many times. This chain links TRBV4-1 with TRBJ1-2; D gene uncertain. The CDR3 runs to 14 residues. Germline V gene sequence: CDR1 MGHRA, CDR2 YSYEKL. Trimming took off 0 bases at V and 7 bases at J, with 12 bases between the two ends. The DNA for the CDR3 is TGCGCCAGCAGCCAAGAAAGGAGGCGGCCTGGCTACACCTTC. This sequence encodes CASSQERRRPGYTF.

This clonotype was counted ten times or more. The chain has TRBV5-1 and TRBJ2-3; the D is unclear. Looked up from germline, CDR1 is SGHRS and CDR2 is YFSETQ. With 1 base removed from V and 5 bases from J, the gap between germline ends came to 8 bases. This CDR3 spans 13 amino acids. DNA of the CDR3: TGCGCCAGCAGCTTGTCCGGACGAGATACGCAGTATTTT. Translation gives CASSLSGRDTQYF.

In this sample, this clonotype turned up many times. V is TRBV6-2 or TRBV6-3 and J is TRBJ1-3; D unresolved. CDR3 length: 15 residues. The germline CDR1 and CDR2 sequences are MNHEY and SVGEGT. Trimming left V 0 bases short and J 4 bases short, with 10 bases between. The CDR3 loop is CASSYSSGSGNTIYF. The CDR3 DNA is TGTGCCAGCAGTTACTCTTCGGGTTCCGGAAACACCATATATTTT.

This clonotype came up many times. V and J are TRBV10-3 and TRBJ1-1; 8 bases agree with TRBD1. This CDR3 is 13 amino acids long. Germline V gene sequence: CDR1 ENHRY, CDR2 SYGVKD. The V gene end was trimmed by 6 bases and the J gene end by 3 bases; junction bases not matched to a gene: 3. The CDR3 here is CAIRLTGDTEAFF. CDR3 nucleotide sequence: TGTGCCATCAGGCTGACAGGGGACACTGAAGCTTTCTTT.

This clonotype showed up many times. CDR3 nucleotides: TGTGCCAGCAGCCAAGGACTAGAGGAAGAGACCCAGTACTTC. Translated, it gives CASSQGLEEETQYF. The chain is built from TRBV12-3 or TRBV12-4 and TRBJ2-5; 7 nucleotides match TRBD2. Unmatched junction bases numbered 7, after V lost 6 bases and J lost 3 bases. The CDR3 totals 14 residues.